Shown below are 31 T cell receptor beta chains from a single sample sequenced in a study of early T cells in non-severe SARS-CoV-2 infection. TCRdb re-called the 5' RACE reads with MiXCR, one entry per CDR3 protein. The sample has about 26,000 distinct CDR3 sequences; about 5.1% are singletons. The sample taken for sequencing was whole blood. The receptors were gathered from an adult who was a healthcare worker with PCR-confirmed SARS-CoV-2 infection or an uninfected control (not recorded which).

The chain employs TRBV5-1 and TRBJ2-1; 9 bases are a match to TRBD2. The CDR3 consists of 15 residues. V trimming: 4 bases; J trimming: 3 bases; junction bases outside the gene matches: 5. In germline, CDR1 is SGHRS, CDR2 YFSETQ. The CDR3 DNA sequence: TGCGCCAGCAGCCTAGCGGGGCTCTTCTACAATGAGCAGTTCTTC. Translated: CASSLAGLFYNEQFF.

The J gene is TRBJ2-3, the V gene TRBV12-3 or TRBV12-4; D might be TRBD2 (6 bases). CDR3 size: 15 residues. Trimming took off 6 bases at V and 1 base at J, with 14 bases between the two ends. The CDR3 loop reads CASRRTNPRTDTQYF. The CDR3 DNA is TGTGCCAGCAGACGGACTAACCCCCGCACAGATACGCAGTATTTT.

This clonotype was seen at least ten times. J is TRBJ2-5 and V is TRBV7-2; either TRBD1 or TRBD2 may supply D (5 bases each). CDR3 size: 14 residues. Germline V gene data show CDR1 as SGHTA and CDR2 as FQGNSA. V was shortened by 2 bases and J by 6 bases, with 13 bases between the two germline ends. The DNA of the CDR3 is TGTGCCAGCAGCTTACAGGGACCCGGGAAGACCCAGTACTTC. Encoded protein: CASSLQGPGKTQYF.

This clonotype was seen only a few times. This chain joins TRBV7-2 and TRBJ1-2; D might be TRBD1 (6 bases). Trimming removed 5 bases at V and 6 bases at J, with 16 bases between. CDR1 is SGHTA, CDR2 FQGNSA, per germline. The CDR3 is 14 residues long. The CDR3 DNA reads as TGTGCCAGCAGCCAGGGGTCGACAGCAGATGGCTACACCTTC. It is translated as CASSQGSTADGYTF.

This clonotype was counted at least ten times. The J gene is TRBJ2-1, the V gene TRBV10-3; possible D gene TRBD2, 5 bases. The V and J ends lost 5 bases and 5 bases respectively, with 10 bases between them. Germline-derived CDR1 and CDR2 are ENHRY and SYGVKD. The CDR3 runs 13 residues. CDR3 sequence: CAISSGANNEQFF. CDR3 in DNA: TGTGCCATCAGTAGCGGAGCGAACAATGAGCAGTTCTTC.

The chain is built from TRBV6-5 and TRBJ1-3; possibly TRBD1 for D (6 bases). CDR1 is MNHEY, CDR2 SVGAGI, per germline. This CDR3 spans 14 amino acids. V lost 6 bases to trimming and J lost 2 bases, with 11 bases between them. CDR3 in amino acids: CASSPQGTGNTIYF. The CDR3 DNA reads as TGTGCCAGCAGCCCACAGGGAACTGGAAACACCATATATTTT.

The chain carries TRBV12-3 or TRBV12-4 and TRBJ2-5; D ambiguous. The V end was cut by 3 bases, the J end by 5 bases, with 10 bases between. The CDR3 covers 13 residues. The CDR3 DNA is TGTGCCAGCAGTTTGCCCCCACAGGAGACCCAGTACTTC. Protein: CASSLPPQETQYF.

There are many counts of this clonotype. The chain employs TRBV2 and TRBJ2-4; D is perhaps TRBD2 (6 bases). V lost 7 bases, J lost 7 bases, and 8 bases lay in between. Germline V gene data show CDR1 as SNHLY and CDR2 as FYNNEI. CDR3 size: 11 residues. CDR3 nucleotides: TGTGCCAGCAAGGGAGGCAACATTCAGTACTTC. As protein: CASKGGNIQYF.

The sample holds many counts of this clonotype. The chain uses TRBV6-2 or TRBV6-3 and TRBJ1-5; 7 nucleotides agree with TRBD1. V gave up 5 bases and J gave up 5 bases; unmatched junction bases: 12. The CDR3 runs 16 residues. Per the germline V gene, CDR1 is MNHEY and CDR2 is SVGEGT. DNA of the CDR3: TGTGCCAGCAGTACCCGCATTACAGGGACAGATCAGCCCCAGCATTTT. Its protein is CASSTRITGTDQPQHF.

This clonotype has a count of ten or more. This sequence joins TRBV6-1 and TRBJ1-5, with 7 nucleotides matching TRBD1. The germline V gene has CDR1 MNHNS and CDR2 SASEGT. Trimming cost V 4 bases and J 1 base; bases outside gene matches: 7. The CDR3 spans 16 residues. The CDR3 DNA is TGTGCCAGCAGTGCACGACAGGGATTCAGCAATCAGCCCCAGCATTTT. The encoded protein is CASSARQGFSNQPQHF.

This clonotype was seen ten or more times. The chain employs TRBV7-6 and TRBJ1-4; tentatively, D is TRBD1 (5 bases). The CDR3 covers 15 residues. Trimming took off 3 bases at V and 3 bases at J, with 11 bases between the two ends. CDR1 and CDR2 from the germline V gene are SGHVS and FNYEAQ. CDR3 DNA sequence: TGTGCCAGCAGCTTTCTGGGACGGGCTAATGAAAAACTGTTTTTT. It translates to CASSFLGRANEKLFF.

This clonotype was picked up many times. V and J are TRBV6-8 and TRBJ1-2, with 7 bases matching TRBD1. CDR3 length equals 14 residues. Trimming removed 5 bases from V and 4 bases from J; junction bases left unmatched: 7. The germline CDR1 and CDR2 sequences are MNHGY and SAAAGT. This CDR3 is CASSRQGDGYGYTF. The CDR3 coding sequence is TGTGCCAGCAGTCGCCAGGGGGACGGCTATGGCTACACCTTC.

For the CDR3, the DNA is TGTGCCAGCAGTTTAGAGGGGGACACCGGGGAGCTGTTTTTT. This translates into CASSLEGDTGELFF. The V call is TRBV12-3 or TRBV12-4, the J call TRBJ2-2; TRBD1 might be the D (6 bases). Trimming stripped 1 base from V and 3 bases from J, with 6 bases between. The CDR3 is 14 amino acids.

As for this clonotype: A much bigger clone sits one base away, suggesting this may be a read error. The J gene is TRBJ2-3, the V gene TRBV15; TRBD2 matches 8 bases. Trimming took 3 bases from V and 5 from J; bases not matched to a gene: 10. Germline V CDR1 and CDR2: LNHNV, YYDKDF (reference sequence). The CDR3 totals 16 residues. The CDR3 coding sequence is TGTGCCACCAGCAGGGATCGGGGGGGCCGTGTAGATACGCAGTATTTT. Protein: CATSRDRGGRVDTQYF.

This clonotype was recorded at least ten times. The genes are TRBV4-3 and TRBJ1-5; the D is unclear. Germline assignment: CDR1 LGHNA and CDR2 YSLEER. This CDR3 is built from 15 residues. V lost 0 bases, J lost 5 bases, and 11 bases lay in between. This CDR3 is CASSQDVVGDQPQHF. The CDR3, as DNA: TGCGCCAGCAGCCAAGACGTGGTCGGAGATCAGCCCCAGCATTTT.

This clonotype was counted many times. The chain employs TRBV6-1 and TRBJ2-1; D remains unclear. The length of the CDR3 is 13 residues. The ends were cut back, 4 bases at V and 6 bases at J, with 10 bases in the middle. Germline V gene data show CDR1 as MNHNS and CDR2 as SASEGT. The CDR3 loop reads CASSVLRGNEQFF. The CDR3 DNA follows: TGTGCCAGCAGTGTCCTACGAGGCAATGAGCAGTTCTTC.

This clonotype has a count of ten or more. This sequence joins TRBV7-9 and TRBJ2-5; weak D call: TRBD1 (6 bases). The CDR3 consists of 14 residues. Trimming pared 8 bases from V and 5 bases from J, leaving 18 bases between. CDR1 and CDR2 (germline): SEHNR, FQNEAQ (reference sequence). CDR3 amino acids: CASQRSRGYETQYF. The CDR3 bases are TGTGCCAGCCAAAGGTCCAGGGGTTACGAGACCCAGTACTTC.

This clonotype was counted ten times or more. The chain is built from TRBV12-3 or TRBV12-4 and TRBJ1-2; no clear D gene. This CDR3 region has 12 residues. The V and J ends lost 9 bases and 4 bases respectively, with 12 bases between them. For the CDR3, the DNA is TGTGCCAGTCAGGAGTTACCCTATGGCTACACCTTC. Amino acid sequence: CASQELPYGYTF.

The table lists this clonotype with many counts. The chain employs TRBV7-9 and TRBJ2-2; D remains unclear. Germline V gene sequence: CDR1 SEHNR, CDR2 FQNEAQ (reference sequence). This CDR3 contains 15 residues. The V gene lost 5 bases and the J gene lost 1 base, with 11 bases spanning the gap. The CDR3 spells CASSPWTGNTGELFF. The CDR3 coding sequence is TGTGCCAGCAGCCCCTGGACGGGGAACACCGGGGAGCTGTTTTTT.

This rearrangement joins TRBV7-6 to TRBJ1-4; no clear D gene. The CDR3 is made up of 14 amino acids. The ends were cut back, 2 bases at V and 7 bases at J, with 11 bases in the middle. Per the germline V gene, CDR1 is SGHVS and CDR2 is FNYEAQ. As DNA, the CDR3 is TGTGCCAGCAGCTTAAAGGGCCCGGGTGAAAAACTGTTTTTT. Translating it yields CASSLKGPGEKLFF.

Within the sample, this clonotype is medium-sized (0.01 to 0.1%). This chain's CDR3 is CASSLVLADTGELFF. CDR3 DNA: TGCGCCAGCAGCTTGGTGCTAGCAGACACCGGGGAGCTGTTTTTT. The V gene is TRBV5-1, the J gene TRBJ2-2; D is possibly TRBD2 (5 bases). With 0 bases removed from V and 3 bases from J, the gap between germline ends came to 9 bases. CDR3 size: 15 residues. Germline V CDR1 and CDR2: SGHRS, YFSETQ.

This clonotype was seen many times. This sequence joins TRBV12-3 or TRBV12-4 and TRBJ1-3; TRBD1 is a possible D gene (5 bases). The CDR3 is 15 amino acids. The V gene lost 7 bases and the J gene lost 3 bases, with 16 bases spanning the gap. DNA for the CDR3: TGTGCCAGCACCCCCCCCGGGGCAGGTGGAAACACCATATATTTT. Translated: CASTPPGAGGNTIYF.

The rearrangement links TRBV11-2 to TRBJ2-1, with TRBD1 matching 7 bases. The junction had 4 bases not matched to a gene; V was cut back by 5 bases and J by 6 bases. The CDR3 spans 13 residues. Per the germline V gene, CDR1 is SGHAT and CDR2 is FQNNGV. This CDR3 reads CASSPTGVNEQFF. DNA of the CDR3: TGTGCCAGCAGCCCCACAGGGGTCAATGAGCAGTTCTTC.

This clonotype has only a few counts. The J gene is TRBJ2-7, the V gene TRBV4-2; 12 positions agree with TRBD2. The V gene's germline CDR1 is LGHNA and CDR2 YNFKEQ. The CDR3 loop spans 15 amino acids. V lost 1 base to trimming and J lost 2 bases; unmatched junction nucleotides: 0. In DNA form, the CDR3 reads TGTGCCAGCAGCCAAGGGACTAGCGGGGCCTACGAGCAGTACTTC. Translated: CASSQGTSGAYEQYF.

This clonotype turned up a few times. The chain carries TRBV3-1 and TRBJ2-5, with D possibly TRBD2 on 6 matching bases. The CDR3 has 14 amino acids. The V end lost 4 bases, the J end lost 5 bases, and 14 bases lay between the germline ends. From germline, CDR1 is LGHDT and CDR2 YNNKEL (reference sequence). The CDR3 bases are TGTGCCAGCAGCCGGGACTCACCCCCGGAGACCCAGTACTTC. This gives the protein CASSRDSPPETQYF.

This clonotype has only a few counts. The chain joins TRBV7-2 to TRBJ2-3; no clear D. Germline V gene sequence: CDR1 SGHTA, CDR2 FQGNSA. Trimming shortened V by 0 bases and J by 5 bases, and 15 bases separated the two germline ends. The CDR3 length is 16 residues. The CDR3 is CASSLASPKPGDTQYF. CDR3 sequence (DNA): TGTGCCAGCAGCTTAGCCTCGCCCAAGCCGGGAGATACGCAGTATTTT. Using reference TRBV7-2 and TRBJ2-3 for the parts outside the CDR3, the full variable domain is GAGVSQSPSNKVTEKGKDVELRCDPISGHTALYWYRQSLGQGLEFLIYFQGNSAPDKSGLPSDRFSAERTGGSVSTLTIQRTQQEDSAVYLCASSLASPKPGDTQYFGPGTRLTVL.

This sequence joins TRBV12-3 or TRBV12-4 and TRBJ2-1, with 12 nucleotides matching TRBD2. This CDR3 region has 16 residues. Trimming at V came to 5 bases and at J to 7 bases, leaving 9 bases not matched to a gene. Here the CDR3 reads CASSPSGGAGQNEQFF. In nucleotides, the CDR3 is TGTGCCAGCAGTCCTAGCGGGGGGGCCGGTCAGAATGAGCAGTTCTTC.

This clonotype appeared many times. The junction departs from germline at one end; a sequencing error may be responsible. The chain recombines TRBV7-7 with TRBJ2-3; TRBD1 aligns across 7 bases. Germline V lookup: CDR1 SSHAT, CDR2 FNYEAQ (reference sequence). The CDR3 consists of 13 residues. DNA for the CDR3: TGTGCTAGCAGCTTAGAGAGACAGGGCACGCAGTATTTT. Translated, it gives CASSLERQGTQYF.

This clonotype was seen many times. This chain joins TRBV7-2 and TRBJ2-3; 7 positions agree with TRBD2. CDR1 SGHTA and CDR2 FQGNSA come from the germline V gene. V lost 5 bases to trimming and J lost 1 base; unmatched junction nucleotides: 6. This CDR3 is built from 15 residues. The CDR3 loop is CASSLRGGGTDTQYF. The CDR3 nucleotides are TGTGCCAGCAGCCTCCGCGGGGGAGGCACAGATACGCAGTATTTT.

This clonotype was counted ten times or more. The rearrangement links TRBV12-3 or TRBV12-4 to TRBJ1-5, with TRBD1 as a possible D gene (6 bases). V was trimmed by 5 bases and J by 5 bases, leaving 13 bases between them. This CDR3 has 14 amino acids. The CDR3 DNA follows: TGTGCCAGCAGTGGGCTCAGGGGCGATCAGCCCCAGCATTTT. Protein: CASSGLRGDQPQHF.

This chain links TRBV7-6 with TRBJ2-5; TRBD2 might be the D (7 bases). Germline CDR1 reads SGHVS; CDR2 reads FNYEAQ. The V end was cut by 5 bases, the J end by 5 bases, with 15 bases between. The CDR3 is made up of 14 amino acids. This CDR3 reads CASSPEGGRETQYF. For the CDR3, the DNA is TGTGCCAGCAGCCCCGAGGGGGGGAGGGAGACCCAGTACTTC.